Below are 4 T cell receptor beta chains sequenced from a single sample in a study of blood T cell repertoires in COVID-19. Sequencing was performed with immunoSEQ multiplex PCR; in TCRdb, only in-frame clones are kept and a portion is missing. Of fewer than 150,000 clones listed, roughly 81% were seen once; the top ten hold about 13%. The sample comprised peripheral blood. All receptors derive from a human donor in a cohort sampled during active COVID-19.

This rearrangement joins TRBV6-4 to TRBJ1-1; D perhaps matches TRBD1 (6 bases). Germline CDR1 is MRHNA and CDR2 is SNTAGT. The ends were cut back, 4 bases at V and 7 bases at J, with 10 bases in the middle. The CDR3 length is 12 residues. The CDR3 nucleotides are TGTGCCAGCAGTGCGACAGGACGTGAAGCTTTCTTT. Protein product: CASSATGREAFF.

The chain uses TRBV2 and TRBJ2-7, with 8 bases that match TRBD2. The germline CDR1 and CDR2 sequences are SNHLY and FYNNEI. This CDR3 comprises 15 residues. With V trimmed by 3 bases and J by 1 base, 5 bases remained unmatched. The CDR3 is CASSDPAGESYEQYF. Here the CDR3 DNA reads TGTGCCAGCAGTGACCCAGCGGGAGAATCCTACGAGCAGTACTTC. Full variable domain (outside the CDR3, taken from reference TRBV2 and TRBJ2-7): EPEVTQTPSHQVTQMGQEVILRCVPISNHLYFYWYRQILGQKVEFLVSFYNNEISEKSEIFDDQFSVERPDGSNFTLKIRSTKLEDSAMYFCASSDPAGESYEQYFGPGTRLTVT.

The chain employs TRBV9 and TRBJ1-5, with 7 bases matching TRBD1. Germline CDR1 is SGDLS and CDR2 is YYNGEE. This CDR3 is 14 amino acids long. The V gene end was trimmed by 0 bases and the J gene end by 9 bases; junction bases not matched to a gene: 6. This CDR3 reads CASSVGVSGGPQHF. CDR3 DNA: TGTGCCAGCAGCGTAGGAGTGTCAGGGGGGCCCCAGCATTTT.

CDR3 in amino acids: CASSLGQGAVGELFF. The CDR3 bases are TGCGCCAGCAGCTTGGGACAGGGGGCGGTCGGGGAGCTGTTTTTT. The rearrangement uses TRBV5-1 and TRBJ2-2; 10 nucleotides line up with TRBD1. CDR3 length equals 15 residues. The ends lost 0 bases at V and 7 bases at J; junction bases unmatched: 3. Germline V lookup: CDR1 SGHRS, CDR2 YFSETQ.